This TCR beta chain was sequenced in a study of cytomegalovirus exposure and HLA in healthy donors (dated by TCRdb to the late 2010s). Regarding the research as a whole: According to an earlier analysis of a few hundred of the donors, about 179 million T cells yielded approximately 120 million unique TCR beta sequences and roughly 280 Gb of sequence data. Approximately 310 gigabases of sequencing data and approximately 80 million unique TCR sequences were included in an early release covering around 600 HLA-typed donors. Of the 300 to 500 genotyped donors, 80% to 90% were placed in the genetic ancestry cluster associated with self-reported Caucasian donors. The study was designed to test whether signatures of past pathogen exposure could be identified by cataloging public T cell receptors. The study used immunosequencing to profile the T cell repertoires of 666 subjects and linked those repertoires to cytomegalovirus serostatus. In addition to the first cohort of several hundred subjects, a separate validation cohort of 130 or so different subjects was used. To predict cytomegalovirus infection status, the study brought together high-throughput TCR immunosequencing, statistical association of individual TCRs with disease status, and machine learning. In a later analysis, previously published TCR beta repertoires from 550 to 750 donors were re-analyzed and high-resolution HLA genotyping was added so that TCR occurrence patterns could be studied. Rather than drawing on any new phenotypic data, the later analysis identified candidate immune exposures from TCR beta sequences and the way those sequences occurred across donors. To decide whether each TCR beta V gene segment behaved as functional or pseudogenic, an earlier analysis of some 540 of the donors relied on high-throughput TCR beta sequencing. Donor age, sex, ethnicity and CMV serostatus were compiled together with the repertoire data. A later genetic analysis used genome-wide SNP genotypes for about 55% of the 666 donors, treating that subset as a discovery cohort. Every repertoire in the discovery cohort had been generated on one and the same sequencing platform. Both class I and class II loci were covered by HLA typing, at four-digit resolution. Typing coverage varied by locus: roughly 620-640 donors for A, B, C, DRB1 and DQB1; 500 to 550 for DQA1; 600 to 610 for DPA1; 450 to 480 for DPB1. A few DR-DQ haplotypes were handled as single units for association and clustering because linkage in the cohort was strong. On average, roughly 200,000 unique TCR beta nucleotide sequences were sequenced per donor among some 420 genotyped donors of the cohort, with roughly a sixth of those sequences being non-productive.

Libraries came from the immunoSEQ multiplex PCR assay. The multiplex PCR relied on a mix of 60 forward primers for TCR Vbeta segments and 13 reverse primers for TCR Jbeta segments. Amplification of the CDR3 region of rearranged TCR beta genes was performed with a multiplex PCR assay on genomic DNA. On the Illumina HiSeq System, the amplified TCR beta libraries were sequenced as 87-base-pair reads. For the original study's pipeline: A later analysis counted 75 million to 100 million unique TCR beta chains across the 550 to 800 repertoires, and 10 million to 11 million of these chains were shared by at least two donors. To remove PCR and sequencing errors, raw reads were error-corrected and collapsed into unique sequences using a nearest-neighbor algorithm that merged closely related sequences. To assign V, D and J gene segments, CDR3 sequences were aligned to IMGT reference sequences. For a sequence to be retained, at least a six-nucleotide match to both a V gene segment and a J gene segment was required. A rearrangement counted as productive if the CDR3 had no stop codons and remained in frame with V and J, and every other rearrangement counted as non-productive. Following IMGT convention, CDR3 was defined as the stretch from the second conserved V-encoded cysteine to the conserved J-encoded phenylalanine. The earlier analysis of a few hundred of the donors excluded sequences that lacked an unambiguous match to a single V gene segment. An earlier analysis of a few hundred of the donors called V segments functional above 56.7% productive rearrangements and segregating when the between-donor standard deviation exceeded 5%. A statistical classification framework was developed to diagnose cytomegalovirus status using the catalog of TCR beta chain sequences. V and J gene assignment, in a later analysis, came from comparing TCR nucleotide sequences with IMGT/GENE-DB human TR gene sequences. In a later analysis, CDR3 sequences and most-parsimonious VDJ recombination scenarios were assigned using the TCRdist pipeline. A later analysis defined each TCR beta chain by its CDR3 amino acid sequence plus V-gene family, and excluded reads lacking a unique V-gene family. A later analysis removed several hundred highly shared, low-generation-probability nucleotide sequences to deal with suspected cross-contamination and a sequencing artifact. A later analysis calculated a clonal expansion index for each public chain from normalized within-repertoire ranks of inferred template counts. Generation probabilities in a later analysis came from a VDJ recombination model fitted to out-of-frame rearrangements, and those results were checked against IGoR. In a later analysis, hypergeometric tests were used to score TCR-TCR, TCR-HLA and TCR-CMV co-occurrence, with a repertoire-size bias correction applied to TCR pairs. To estimate false discovery rates, a later analysis permuted the HLA or CMV assignments 20 times. In a later analysis, co-occurring TCRs were grouped with DBSCAN, and TCRdist sequence similarity was added when clustering was performed within HLA-allele-positive subsets. Co-occurrence clustering excluded repertoires with fewer than 30,000 or more than 120,000 public chains, plus five with anomalous nucleotide sharing. As stored in TCRdb, this immuneACCESS dataset retains in-frame rearrangements with V and J assigned. A fraction of the clones does not appear; measured against another copy, unresolved V genes explain less than half of the discrepancy, and the remainder lacks a known reason. V and J calls and clone size are given by that table; D and trimming were obtained from the DNA. In this sample the table shows more than 100,000 clones, around 76% of which occur a single time. The ten largest clones add up to 30% of the sample.

In total, approximately 700 healthy bone marrow donors made up the cohort. At the time of sampling, all cohort members were nominally healthy, though unrecorded immune exposures were likely present. The donor tested CMV seropositive and was one of the 289 seropositive cohort members. A peripheral blood sample was provided by each donor, and peripheral blood mononuclear cells were used for TCR beta sequencing. The Qiagen DNeasy Blood Extraction Kit was used to extract genomic DNA from the blood cell samples. This clone was seen only a few times. Its target antigen remains unknown. The input lacks base qualities; no much larger clone sits a single base away. What the research found in general, with its limitations: The classifier was reported to diagnose cytomegalovirus status with high specificity and sensitivity in both the original cohort and the validation cohort. In a later analysis, the rate of TCR association differed among HLA loci, with DRB1 alleles having the most associated TCRs and HLA-C alleles having the fewest. Most CMV-associated TCR beta chains appeared to be HLA-restricted in a later analysis, and the HLA associations seemed to be driven largely by CMV exposure. The study gave a list of about 160 TCR beta chains associated with cytomegalovirus. CMV serostatus was the only immune exposure information available for the cohort. According to a later analysis, parvovirus B19, influenza, CMV and Epstein-Barr virus appeared linked to several top co-occurrence clusters. The authors suggested that the approach could potentially be generalized to other disease states and immunological phenotypes. In vitro tests confirmed that three of the cytomegalovirus-associated TCR beta chains recognize cytomegalovirus antigens. HLA typing was unavailable for some donors at each locus, so association tests used only the typed subset. In a later analysis, HLA-associated TCR beta chains showed more clonal expansion and lower generation probabilities than non-associated chains that were equally common. A cluster of highly shared sequence variants was judged likely to be a technical artifact of the sequencing pipeline. In this cohort, only TCR beta chains were sequenced, and detectable features were limited by the absence of alpha or paired-chain data. According to a later genetic analysis, donors in an Asian-associated ancestry cluster had fewer N-insertions in productive TCRs than the roughly 670-donor mean. The presence/absence analyses assumed that sequencing depth was roughly uniform across donors, and that assumption may not be true. At a false discovery rate of 0.05, a later analysis linked under 20,000 TCR beta sequences to specific HLA alleles. When HLA alleles, especially DR and DQ, strongly co-occurred, attributing TCR associations to individual alleles was difficult. An association between a missense DCLRE1C variant and V-gene and J-gene trimming of TCR beta chains was found in a later genetic analysis and replicated in an independent cohort. Correlated functional status among segregating V segments might be attributable to linkage disequilibrium, but an unknown experimental factor could not be ruled out. Because counts were too low, roughly 18 rarely observed V segments, including chromosome 9 orphons, were left out of the earlier analysis of approximately 500 of the donors. Broadly in line with IMGT annotations, most TCR beta V segments showed up in productive rearrangements about 90% or about 30% of the time in an earlier analysis of 450 to 750 of the donors. While some public TCRs were present in many individuals, most TCR sequences turned up only very rarely across donors. A further reported finding was that TCR beta sequences accurately predicted the HLA-A and HLA-B alleles for most subjects in the first cohort.

The specimen sequenced was PBMCs. The source of this sequence is a man in his sixties in good health and CMV-seropositive.

CDR3 region: CASKAIAGLSNEQFF. Read as DNA, the sequence is TGTGCCAGCAAGGCGATAGCGGGGTTAAGCAATGAGCAGTTCTTC. This receptor chain uses TRBV2 and TRBJ2-1; 8 of the junction bases match TRBD2. The germline V gene yields SNHLY for CDR1 and FYNNEI for CDR2. The cysteine opens and the phenylalanine closes a CDR3 of 15 amino acids. Of the read, only the CDR3 DNA is kept; its 45 bases are in frame from base 1. V has 7 bases trimmed and J has 6 bases trimmed; junction bases matching no gene number 11.